A single sample is the source of the 20 T cell receptor beta chains below, sequenced in a study of blood T cells in healthy people across ages. A second PCR, run for roughly 7 to 12 cycles, used a sample-barcoded 5' primer plus a J-beta primer mix. TCRdb analysed the 5' RACE reads with MiXCR anew, one entry per CDR3 protein. Counted here are fewer than 2,000,000 distinct CDR3 sequences, roughly two fifths occurring once; the ten biggest clones make up about 21%. The sample comprised blood. These receptors all stem from a human donor in good health.

The V call is TRBV20-1, the J call TRBJ2-4; TRBD1 aligns across 8 bases. With the DNA end fitting TRBJ2-5 better, the J assignment may be wrong. CDR1 and CDR2 (germline): DFQATT, SNEGSKA (reference sequence). CDR3 length equals 15 residues. The DNA of the CDR3 is TGCAGTGCTGGACAGGGTCAGTCCCTCCAAGAGACCCAGTACTTC. This codes for CSAGQGQSLQETQYF.

The chain joins TRBV10-3 to TRBJ1-1, with D unresolved. Germline loops: CDR1 ENHRY, CDR2 SYGVKD. V was trimmed by 0 bases and J by 4 bases, leaving 6 bases between them. CDR3 length: 13 amino acids. CDR3 in amino acids: CAISESSSTEAFF. CDR3 nucleotides: TGTGCCATCAGTGAGTCCTCCTCCACTGAAGCTTTCTTT.

The chain couples TRBV7-2 to TRBJ2-2; TRBD2 matches at 9 bases. CDR1 and CDR2 (germline): SGHTA, FQGNSA. Losses at the gene ends were 9 bases for V and 7 bases for J; bases not matched to a gene: 15. The CDR3 consists of 16 residues. DNA for the CDR3: TGTGCCAGTAGCGCTACTAGCGGGCCCCCAGGCGGGGAGCTGTTTTTT. Translated, it gives CASSATSGPPGGELFF. The complete variable domain, with remaining parts taken from reference TRBV7-2 and TRBJ2-2, reads GAGVSQSPSNKVTEKGKDVELRCDPISGHTALYWYRQSLGQGLEFLIYFQGNSAPDKSGLPSDRFSAERTGGSVSTLTIQRTQQEDSAVYLCASSATSGPPGGELFFGEGSRLTVL.

This clonotype was detected a few times. This CDR3 reads CATSSPTGGKDGYTF. The CDR3 DNA reads TGTGCCACCAGCAGCCCGACAGGGGGCAAAGATGGCTACACCTTC. This sequence joins TRBV15 and TRBJ1-2, with 10 positions matching TRBD1. Germline V gene data show CDR1 as LNHNV and CDR2 as YYDKDF (reference sequence). V lost 3 bases and J lost 6; bases outside the gene matches: 7. This CDR3 is 15 amino acids long.

The chain combines TRBV6-2 or TRBV6-3 with TRBJ1-2; 7 bases are a match to TRBD1. The CDR3 spans 13 residues. V trimming: 11 bases; J trimming: 2 bases; junction bases outside the gene matches: 8. Germline V lookup: CDR1 MNHEY, CDR2 SVGEGT. This CDR3 reads CACTWGQNYGYTF. The DNA of the CDR3 is TGTGCCTGCACCTGGGGACAGAACTATGGCTACACCTTC.

This clonotype appeared a few times. The rearrangement uses TRBV29-1 and TRBJ1-2; possibly TRBD1 for D (5 bases). From germline, CDR1 is SQVTM and CDR2 ANQGSEA. The ends were cut back, 6 bases at V and 3 bases at J, with 11 bases in the middle. This CDR3 is 12 amino acids long. The CDR3 loop reads CSVKRDYYGYTF. DNA of the CDR3: TGCAGCGTGAAAAGGGACTACTATGGCTACACCTTC.

The chain uses TRBV29-1 and TRBJ2-7, with unresolved D. The V end was cut by 4 bases, the J end by 2 bases, with 12 bases between. Germline CDR1 SQVTM, CDR2 ANQGSEA. The CDR3 totals 13 residues. CDR3 in amino acids: CSVVSRIAYEQYF. The CDR3 nucleotides read TGCAGCGTTGTAAGTCGGATAGCCTACGAGCAGTACTTC.

This clonotype was observed many times. CDR3 in amino acids: CSVEGQDSFQYF. The CDR3 nucleotides are TGCAGCGTTGAAGGTCAAGATTCTTTTCAGTACTTC. The rearrangement links TRBV29-1 to TRBJ2-4; D is ambiguous. CDR3 length: 12 amino acids. Trimming removed 1 base from V and 11 bases from J, with 12 bases in between. Germline V CDR1 and CDR2: SQVTM, ANQGSEA.

This clonotype was recorded a few times. The V and J genes are TRBV9 and TRBJ1-6; no reliable D call. Trimming took 0 bases from V and 7 from J, leaving 8 bases between them. The CDR3 extends over 14 amino acids. The germline CDR1 and CDR2 sequences are SGDLS and YYNGEE. CDR3 coding DNA: TGTGCCAGCAGCGTAGAACAGTTCAATTCACCCCTCCACTTT. This codes for CASSVEQFNSPLHF.

The table lists this clonotype with a few counts. The chain recombines TRBV15 with TRBJ2-5; maybe TRBD1 (5 bases). Between the trimmed V and J ends, which lost 5 bases and 5 bases, there was a span of 12 bases. In germline, CDR1 is LNHNV, CDR2 YYDKDF (reference sequence). The CDR3 is 13 residues long. CDR3 DNA: TGTGCCACCAGCCCCCAGGGATGGGAGACCCAGTACTTC. The encoded protein is CATSPQGWETQYF.

The V call is TRBV12-5, the J call TRBJ2-7; 7 positions match TRBD1. With V trimmed by 5 bases and J by 0 bases, 10 bases remained unmatched. Germline CDR1 LGHNT, CDR2 FRNRAP. The CDR3 loop spans 16 amino acids. The CDR3 DNA is TGTGCTAGTGGTCGATTGTCACAGGGGAGCTCCTACGAGCAGTACTTC. Amino acids: CASGRLSQGSSYEQYF. The complete variable domain, with remaining parts taken from reference TRBV12-5 and TRBJ2-7, reads DARVTQTPRHKVTEMGQEVTMRCQPILGHNTVFWYRQTMMQGLELLAYFRNRAPLDDSGMPKDRFSAEMPDATLATLKIQPSEPRDSAVYFCASGRLSQGSSYEQYFGPGTRLTVT.

The chain employs TRBV20-1 and TRBJ1-5; D not certain. Germline V CDR1 and CDR2: DFQATT, SNEGSKA (reference sequence). The ends were cut back, 2 bases at V and 4 bases at J, with 9 bases in the middle. The CDR3 loop spans 13 amino acids. In nucleotides, the CDR3 is TGCAGTGCTAGATCCCAAACGAATCAGCCCCAGCATTTT. Its protein product is CSARSQTNQPQHF.

There are a few counts of this clonotype. The rearrangement joins TRBV10-3 to TRBJ2-1; D is unresolved. The germline gives CDR1 ENHRY, CDR2 SYGVKD. V was pared by 1 base and J by 0 bases, with 10 bases between. The CDR3 contains 16 residues. The CDR3 DNA is TGTGCCATCAGTGAGTTAAGGACGAGCTCCTACAATGAGCAGTTCTTC. Residues: CAISELRTSSYNEQFF.

The chain uses TRBV12-3 or TRBV12-4 and TRBJ2-6; 15 nucleotides match TRBD2. The CDR3 loop spans 19 amino acids. V lost 4 bases, J lost 3 bases, and 7 bases stayed unmatched. CDR3 nucleotide sequence: TGTGCCAGCAGTTCCCGGACTAGCGGGGGGGCATATGGGGCCAACGTCCTGACTTTC. Protein sequence: CASSSRTSGGAYGANVLTF.

The V call is TRBV28, the J call TRBJ1-6; no clear D. The CDR3 contains 18 residues. CDR1 and CDR2 (germline): MDHEN, SYDVKM. V lost 6 bases and J lost 4, with 22 bases in between. CDR3 protein: CASRPGPALKIYNSPLHF. The CDR3 bases are TGTGCCAGCAGGCCGGGTCCTGCCCTTAAAATATATAATTCACCCCTCCACTTT.

Regarding this clonotype: This may stem from a read error, because a much larger clone lies one nucleotide away. The chain combines TRBV29-1 with TRBJ2-1, with D unresolved. The CDR3 is made up of 13 amino acids. In germline, CDR1 is SQVTM, CDR2 ANQGSEA. This CDR3 reads CSGTASTYSEQFF. The CDR3 DNA follows: TGCAGCGGGACGGCCTCCACGTACAGTGAGCAGTTCTTC.

This chain links TRBV12-5 with TRBJ2-7; 9 nucleotides agree with TRBD1. V was clipped by 4 bases and J by 7 bases; unmatched bases: 8. The germline gives CDR1 LGHNT, CDR2 FRNRAP. The CDR3 totals 14 residues. The CDR3 nucleotides read TGTGCTAGTGGTTCGGGACAGGGTTACAATGAGCAGTACTTC. Translating gives CASGSGQGYNEQYF. Using reference TRBV12-5 and TRBJ2-7 for the parts outside the CDR3, the full variable domain is DARVTQTPRHKVTEMGQEVTMRCQPILGHNTVFWYRQTMMQGLELLAYFRNRAPLDDSGMPKDRFSAEMPDATLATLKIQPSEPRDSAVYFCASGSGQGYNEQYFGPGTRLTVT.

A note on this clonotype: At one end the junction does not follow the germline gene, possibly because of a read error. The rearrangement uses TRBV7-2 and TRBJ2-5; the match to TRBD2 covers 7 bases. Germline V gene data show CDR1 as SGHTA and CDR2 as FQGNSA. The CDR3 contains 16 residues. This CDR3 is CASSLVARGYQETQYF. The CDR3 nucleotides read TGTGCCAGCAGCTTAGTCGCGCGGGGGTACCAGGAGACCCAGTACTTC.

The V gene is TRBV29-1, the J gene TRBJ1-2, with TRBD1 as a possible D gene (5 bases). The CDR3 contains 13 residues. Trimming removed 0 bases at V and 5 bases at J, with 10 bases between. Germline V gene data show CDR1 as SQVTM and CDR2 as ANQGSEA. The CDR3: CSVEEGPTYGYTF. CDR3 coding DNA: TGCAGCGTTGAAGAGGGACCGACTTATGGCTACACCTTC.

J is TRBJ2-1 and V is TRBV20-1; TRBD2 matches at 11 bases. The V gene end was trimmed by 6 bases and the J gene end by 1 base; junction bases not matched to a gene: 8. Germline CDR1 and CDR2: DFQATT and SNEGSKA (reference sequence). CDR3 length: 16 residues. This chain's CDR3 is CSAIAGGPGSYNEQFF. The CDR3 DNA reads as TGCAGTGCAATAGCGGGGGGGCCCGGATCCTACAATGAGCAGTTCTTC.